One sample yielded the 32 T cell receptor beta chains listed below, sequenced in a study of cytomegalovirus exposure and HLA in healthy donors. Vbeta (60) and Jbeta (13) primers were used in the PCR. Only in-frame clones appear in the TCRdb table, and some are missing; sequencing was by immunoSEQ multiplex PCR. The table lists approximately 42,000 clones, over 70% of them singletons. Sequencing was carried out using PBMCs. These receptors all stem from a man between 50 and 59 years old in good health and CMV-seronegative.

The CDR3 region has the DNA TGTGCCAGCAGCTTTCGGGGATCCTACAATGAGCAGTTCTTC. The encoded protein is CASSFRGSYNEQFF. The gene calls are TRBV11-2 and TRBJ2-1, with D possibly being TRBD2 (5 bases). Between the trimmed V and J ends, which lost 3 bases and 1 base, there was a span of 7 bases. This CDR3 is 14 amino acids long. Germline V gene sequence: CDR1 SGHAT, CDR2 FQNNGV.

J is TRBJ1-2 and V is TRBV6-5, with 7 bases identical to TRBD1. V shed 6 bases and J 2 bases; nucleotides not matched to a gene: 3. The V gene's germline CDR1 is MNHEY and CDR2 SVGAGI. The length of the CDR3 is 13 residues. The CDR3 nucleotides read TGTGCCAGCAGCTGGGACAGCAACTATGGCTACACCTTC. Translation: CASSWDSNYGYTF.

The V gene is TRBV5-4, the J gene TRBJ2-6; the D is unclear. Trimming pared 2 bases from V and 0 bases from J, leaving 12 bases between. Germline V gene data show CDR1 as SGHNT and CDR2 as YYREEE (reference sequence). This CDR3 comprises 17 residues. This chain's CDR3 is CASSLGGSPSGANVLTF. DNA for the CDR3: TGTGCCAGCAGCTTAGGCGGCAGCCCCTCTGGGGCCAACGTCCTGACTTTC.

J is TRBJ2-1 and V is TRBV7-9; 9 positions match TRBD2. From germline, CDR1 is SEHNR and CDR2 FQNEAQ (reference sequence). The CDR3 totals 15 residues. J was trimmed by 9 bases and V by 8 bases; bases with no gene match: 14. The CDR3 coding sequence is TGTGCCAGCCCCTTTCCGGGACTAGCCGGCAGTGAGCAGTTCTTC. Translation gives CASPFPGLAGSEQFF. The whole variable domain, filled in from reference TRBV7-9 and TRBJ2-1, reads DTGVSQNPRHKITKRGQNVTFRCDPISEHNRLYWYRQTLGQGPEFLTYFQNEAQLEKSRLLSDRFSAERPKGSFSTLEIQRTEQGDSAMYLCASPFPGLAGSEQFFGPGTRLTVL.

This clone was picked up a small number of times. This rearrangement joins TRBV15 to TRBJ2-7; D might be TRBD1 (5 bases). In germline, CDR1 is LNHNV, CDR2 YYDKDF (reference sequence). V gave up 0 bases and J gave up 5 bases, with 8 bases separating them. There are 13 residues in the CDR3. Here the CDR3 reads CATSREMGHEQYF. The CDR3, as DNA: TGTGCCACCAGCAGAGAAATGGGGCACGAGCAGTACTTC.

The chain recombines TRBV11-3 with TRBJ1-1, with 8 nucleotides matching TRBD1. The CDR3 spans 13 residues. Germline V gene data show CDR1 as SGHNT and CDR2 as YENEEA. J was trimmed by 4 bases and V by 5 bases; bases with no gene match: 3. CDR3 sequence reads: CASSATGVTEAFF. The CDR3 DNA reads TGTGCCAGCAGCGCGACAGGGGTCACTGAAGCTTTCTTT. The variable domain in full, with the rest retrieved from reference TRBV11-3 and TRBJ1-1, is EAGVVQSPRYKIIEKKQPVAFWCNPISGHNTLYWYLQNLGQGPELLIRYENEEAVDDSQLPKDRFSAERLKGVDSTLKIQPAELGDSAVYLCASSATGVTEAFFGQGTRLTVV.

The chain uses TRBV9 and TRBJ2-7; 10 positions agree with TRBD1. The germline gives CDR1 SGDLS, CDR2 YYNGEE. V was pared by 3 bases and J by 6 bases, with 12 bases of the junction left unmatched. The CDR3 spans 16 residues. The CDR3 bases are TGTGCCAGCAGCGGGTTCGACAGGGGGCGGTTGACCGAGCAGTACTTC. Encoded protein: CASSGFDRGRLTEQYF.

V usage is TRBV7-9 and J usage is TRBJ2-1; TRBD2 aligns across 7 bases. With 5 bases clipped from V and 9 bases from J, the junction kept 16 bases outside the gene matches. The CDR3 is 16 amino acids. CDR1 and CDR2 (germline): SEHNR, FQNEAQ (reference sequence). CDR3 sequence reads: CASSTSNQRGGSEQFF. The CDR3 DNA is TGTGCCAGCAGCACCTCCAACCAGCGGGGAGGTAGTGAGCAGTTCTTC.

The rearrangement links TRBV9 to TRBJ2-7, with 7 bases lining up with TRBD2. The length of the CDR3 is 15 residues. The germline V gene encodes CDR1 SGDLS and CDR2 YYNGEE. After removal of 3 bases from V and 2 bases from J, the junction contained 8 bases not matched to a gene. CDR3 coding DNA: TGTGCCAGCAGCGACTCCGGGACTAACCCCTACGAGCAGTACTTC. This codes for CASSDSGTNPYEQYF.

This sequence joins TRBV11-3 and TRBJ2-3; TRBD2 matches at 13 bases. Germline values: CDR1 SGHNT, CDR2 YENEEA. This CDR3 is built from 16 residues. V gave up 4 bases and J gave up 2 bases; unmatched junction bases: 3. CDR3: CASSSGLAGLTDTQYF. The DNA for the CDR3 is TGTGCCAGCAGCTCGGGACTAGCGGGGCTCACAGATACGCAGTATTTT. Variable domain in full (rest from reference TRBV11-3 and TRBJ2-3): EAGVVQSPRYKIIEKKQPVAFWCNPISGHNTLYWYLQNLGQGPELLIRYENEEAVDDSQLPKDRFSAERLKGVDSTLKIQPAELGDSAVYLCASSSGLAGLTDTQYFGPGTRLTVL.

The chain has TRBV4-1 and TRBJ2-1; 8 bases map to TRBD1. Germline CDR1 MGHRA, CDR2 YSYEKL. The CDR3 contains 15 residues. V was clipped by 3 bases and J by 5 bases; unmatched bases: 6. CDR3 region: CASSQWQGANNEQFF. As DNA, the CDR3 is TGCGCCAGCAGCCAGTGGCAGGGGGCTAACAATGAGCAGTTCTTC.

This rearrangement joins TRBV19 to TRBJ1-4, with D tentatively TRBD1 (5 bases). In germline, CDR1 is LNHDA, CDR2 SQIVND (reference sequence). This CDR3 contains 15 residues. V lost 5 bases and J lost 8, with 18 bases in between. CDR3 in amino acids: CASSLQTALSEKLFF. The CDR3 region has the DNA TGTGCCAGTAGTCTCCAGACAGCCCTATCCGAAAAACTGTTTTTT.

This clone was recorded a few times. J is TRBJ2-7 and V is TRBV6-1, with D unresolved. The CDR3 runs to 12 residues. CDR1 and CDR2 from the germline V gene are MNHNS and SASEGT. V was shortened by 0 bases and J by 3 bases, with 3 bases between the two germline ends. The CDR3: CASSEAGYEQYF. The CDR3, as DNA: TGTGCCAGCAGTGAAGCCGGCTACGAGCAGTACTTC.

In its sample, this clone was seen once. In DNA, the CDR3 is TGCAGCGGGGGCCGGGACAGGGGGCAGTCGGGTGGCTACACCTTC. Residues: CSGGRDRGQSGGYTF. This chain links TRBV29-1 with TRBJ1-2, with TRBD1 identical over 12 bases. V shed 7 bases, J shed 7 bases, and the junction held 13 bases outside the gene matches. Germline values: CDR1 SQVTM, CDR2 ANQGSEA. CDR3 length: 15 residues.

This clone was detected a few times. The V gene is TRBV7-2, the J gene TRBJ1-2; D gene unclear. Germline CDR1 is SGHTA and CDR2 is FQGNSA. Trimming cost V 0 bases and J 1 base, with 6 bases left between them. The CDR3 has 14 amino acids. In DNA, the CDR3 is TGTGCCAGCAGCTTAGCCCTAAATAACTATGGCTACACCTTC. It is translated as CASSLALNNYGYTF.

The rearrangement joins TRBV5-6 to TRBJ1-1, with D unresolved. CDR1 SGHDT and CDR2 YYEEEE come from the germline V gene. This CDR3 contains 14 residues. V was trimmed by 0 bases and J by 0 bases, leaving 6 bases between them. In nucleotides, the CDR3 is TGTGCCAGCAGCTTGGCCCTCCTGAACACTGAAGCTTTCTTT. Encoded protein: CASSLALLNTEAFF.

The chain is built from TRBV30 and TRBJ1-6, with 8 bases fitting TRBD1. The CDR3 sequence is 15 residues long. Germline values: CDR1 GTSNPN, CDR2 SVGIG (reference sequence). Trimming took 7 bases from V and 5 from J; bases not matched to a gene: 10. The DNA for the CDR3 is TGTGCCTCCTCAGGGGGACAGGCGAATAATTCACCCCTCCACTTT. Residues: CASSGGQANNSPLHF. Full variable domain (outside the CDR3, taken from reference TRBV30 and TRBJ1-6): SQTIHQWPATLVQPVGSPLSLECTVEGTSNPNLYWYRQAAGRGLQLLFYSVGIGQISSEVPQNLSASRPQDRQFILSSKKLLLSDSGFYLCASSGGQANNSPLHFGNGTRLTVT.

The chain carries TRBV6-6 and TRBJ1-1, with D perhaps matching TRBD1 (5 bases). The V end was cut by 9 bases, the J end by 2 bases, with 16 bases between. This CDR3 spans 14 amino acids. In germline, CDR1 is MNHNY, CDR2 SVGAGI (reference sequence). CDR3 in DNA: TGTGCCAGTAGGCAGGAGGGGAGAAACACTGAAGCTTTCTTT. Encoded protein: CASRQEGRNTEAFF.

V usage is TRBV2 and J usage is TRBJ1-4; no firm D call. Germline V CDR1 and CDR2: SNHLY, FYNNEI. The V end lost 3 bases, the J end lost 3 bases, and 8 bases lay between the germline ends. The CDR3 has 14 residues. The CDR3 DNA reads as TGTGCCAGCAGTGAGGCGGCGGCTAATGAAAAACTGTTTTTT. Protein product: CASSEAAANEKLFF.

This rearrangement joins TRBV7-9 to TRBJ2-5; TRBD1 is a possible D gene (6 bases). Germline-derived CDR1 and CDR2 are SEHNR and FQNEAQ (reference sequence). The length of the CDR3 is 15 residues. V was cut by 3 bases and J by 11 bases, with 22 bases left in between. CDR3 DNA sequence: TGTGCCAGCAGCTTTTCAGGGGCAACTCGTCAGGAGCAGTACTTC. Protein product: CASSFSGATRQEQYF.

CDR3 sequence reads: CASSKSSTDTQYF. CDR3 bases: TGTGCCAGCAGCAAATCCTCCACAGATACGCAGTATTTT. This rearrangement joins TRBV21-1 to TRBJ2-3; the DNA was not compared with TRBD2, the D call given in the table. TRBV21-1 is annotated as a pseudogene. The CDR3 is 13 residues long.

The CDR3 spells CASSMPGQGSDEQYF. CDR3 sequence (DNA): TGTGCCAGTAGTATGCCCGGTCAGGGGAGCGACGAGCAGTACTTC. The rearrangement joins TRBV19 to TRBJ2-7; D possibly corresponds to TRBD1 (6 bases). Per germline, CDR1 LNHDA and CDR2 SQIVND (reference sequence). The CDR3 runs to 15 residues. V was clipped by 3 bases and J by 5 bases, with 17 bases between them.

This chain connects TRBV6-1 to TRBJ1-1, with a tentative D call TRBD1 (6 bases). The V end was cut by 5 bases, the J end by 3 bases, with 10 bases between. The germline V gene encodes CDR1 MNHNS and CDR2 SASEGT. CDR3 length equals 13 residues. The CDR3 loop reads CASSLHRDTEAFF. The CDR3 nucleotides are TGTGCCAGCAGTTTACACAGGGACACTGAAGCTTTCTTT.

The V and J genes are TRBV4-3 and TRBJ2-2; D remains ambiguous. Looked up from germline, CDR1 is LGHNA and CDR2 is YSLEER. Trimming pared 0 bases from V and 5 bases from J, leaving 7 bases between. The CDR3 is 14 residues long. The CDR3 here is CASSQDAETGELFF. In nucleotides, the CDR3 is TGCGCCAGCAGCCAAGACGCAGAAACCGGGGAGCTGTTTTTT.

The rearrangement joins TRBV4-3 to TRBJ2-3; 8 bases are shared with TRBD2. V dropped 0 bases and J dropped 5; count of bases not matched to a gene: 4. This CDR3 has 15 residues. Germline CDR1 is LGHNA and CDR2 is YSLEER. The CDR3 coding sequence is TGCGCCAGCAGCCAAGAGGACGGGAGGGAAGATACGCAGTATTTT. As protein: CASSQEDGREDTQYF.

The genes are TRBV27 and TRBJ2-5; D is ambiguous. Trimming removed 5 bases from V and 7 bases from J, with 11 bases in between. The CDR3 loop spans 12 amino acids. Germline V CDR1 and CDR2: MNHEY, SMNVEV (reference sequence). This CDR3 reads CASSPLSGTQYF. In DNA, the CDR3 is TGTGCCAGCAGTCCACTCTCCGGGACCCAGTACTTC.

The chain recombines TRBV6-5 with TRBJ1-2; 7 bases are a match to TRBD1. CDR1 MNHEY and CDR2 SVGAGI come from the germline V gene. The CDR3 runs 13 residues. The V segment lost 5 bases and the J segment 10 bases; nucleotides outside the gene matches: 10. CDR3 sequence: CASSTQGQLDYTF. CDR3 in DNA: TGTGCCAGCAGTACGCAGGGACAGCTGGACTACACCTTC.

The rearrangement links TRBV27 to TRBJ2-2, with TRBD1 as a possible D gene (5 bases). The CDR3 sequence is 15 residues long. Germline V gives CDR1 MNHEY, CDR2 SMNVEV (reference sequence). The ends were cut back, 2 bases at V and 4 bases at J, with 11 bases in the middle. The CDR3 DNA follows: TGTGCCAGCAGTTTACAGGGCCCGGGCACCGGGGAGCTGTTTTTT. Amino acids: CASSLQGPGTGELFF.

The chain carries TRBV7-2 and TRBJ1-5; TRBD1 matches at 7 bases. From germline, CDR1 is SGHTA and CDR2 FQGNSA. This CDR3 has 14 residues. V was pared by 5 bases and J by 3 bases, with 4 bases of the junction left unmatched. In DNA, the CDR3 is TGTGCCAGCAGCCCGGGACAGCTCAATCAGCCCCAGCATTTT. It specifies CASSPGQLNQPQHF.

V gene TRBV2 combines with J gene TRBJ1-1; TRBD1 aligns across 10 bases. This CDR3 is built from 13 residues. CDR1 and CDR2 from the germline V gene are SNHLY and FYNNEI. J gave up 4 bases and V 8 bases, and 4 bases lay outside the gene matches. CDR3 DNA: TGTGCCAGCGGACAGGGGGAACGCACTGAAGCTTTCTTT. This sequence encodes CASGQGERTEAFF.

To note about this clone: At one end, the junction sequence differs from germline, possibly due to a read error. The chain has TRBV7-9 and TRBJ2-2, with 10 bases matching TRBD1. Germline CDR1 reads SEHNR; CDR2 reads FQNEAQ (reference sequence). CDR3 length: 17 residues. The CDR3 nucleotides are TGTTCCAGCAGCTTATGGACAGGGGGGAAGGACACCGGGGAGCTGTTTTTT. Protein: CSSSLWTGGKDTGELFF.

This clone was seen only once. In nucleotides, the CDR3 is TGTGCCAGCAGTTTTAGTCCTAGCGGGGGAAGAGAGGTCGCCTACAATGAGCAGTTCTTC. As protein: CASSFSPSGGREVAYNEQFF. The chain employs TRBV28 and TRBJ2-1, with 10 bases that match TRBD2. The CDR3 is 20 amino acids. The V segment lost 3 bases and the J segment 2 bases; nucleotides outside the gene matches: 16. In germline, CDR1 is MDHEN, CDR2 SYDVKM. Using reference TRBV28 and TRBJ2-1 for the parts outside the CDR3, the full variable domain is DVKVTQSSRYLVKRTGEKVFLECVQDMDHENMFWYRQDPGLGLRLIYFSYDVKMKEKGDIPEGYSVSREKKERFSLILESASTNQTSMYLCASSFSPSGGREVAYNEQFFGPGTRLTVL.